One T cell receptor (beta chain) is described in this entry. No antigen is known for it. This sample stems from a study of cytotoxic CD8 clonotypes in ibrutinib-treated CLL. General observations from the study: Relative to age-matched healthy donors, clonality at baseline was higher, and it tracked circulating CD8+ T-cell counts.

Generated by immunoSEQ multiplex PCR, the TCRdb table keeps only in-frame clones and is missing some. The repertoire consists of 150,000 to 200,000 clones, with around 84% occurring once and the leading ten covering about 2%. Per the germline V gene, CDR1 is SGHTA and CDR2 is FQGNSA. V was clipped by 5 bases and J by 5 bases; unmatched bases: 3. This CDR3 has 15 residues. The sequence was obtained from a human donor with chronic lymphocytic leukemia. This material consisted of PBMCs, taken after 12 months of ibrutinib treatment. This chain links TRBV7-2 with TRBJ2-5, with 15 bases lining up with TRBD2. The chain's CDR3 is CASSLGTSGGETQYF. The CDR3 nucleotides are TGTGCCAGCAGCCTGGGGACTAGCGGGGGGGAGACCCAGTACTTC.